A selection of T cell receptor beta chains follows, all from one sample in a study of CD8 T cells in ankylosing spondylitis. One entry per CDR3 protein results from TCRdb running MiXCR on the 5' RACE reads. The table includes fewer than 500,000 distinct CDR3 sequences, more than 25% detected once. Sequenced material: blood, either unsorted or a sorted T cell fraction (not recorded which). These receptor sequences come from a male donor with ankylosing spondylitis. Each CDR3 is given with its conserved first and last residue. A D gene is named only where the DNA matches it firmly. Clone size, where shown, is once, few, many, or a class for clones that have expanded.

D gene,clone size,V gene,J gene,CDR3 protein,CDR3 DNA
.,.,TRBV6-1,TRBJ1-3,CASSEAPIDSGNTIYF,TGTGCCAGCAGTGAAGCCCCCATCGACTCTGGAAACACCATATATTTT
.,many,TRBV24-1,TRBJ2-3,CATSDFEGRTDTQYF,TGTGCCACCAGTGATTTTGAAGGACGCACAGATACGCAGTATTTT
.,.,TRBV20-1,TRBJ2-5,CSARAQRQETQYF,TGCAGTGCTAGAGCCCAGCGGCAAGAGACCCAGTACTTC
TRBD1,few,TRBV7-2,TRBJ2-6,CASRQQGTGANVLTF,TGTGCCAGCAGACAACAGGGGACCGGGGCCAACGTCCTGACTTTC
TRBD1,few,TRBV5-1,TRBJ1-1,CASSATQGANTEAFF,TGCGCCAGCAGCGCCACACAGGGGGCGAACACTGAAGCTTTCTTT
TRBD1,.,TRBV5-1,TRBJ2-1,CASTTGENYNEQFF,TGCGCCAGCACTACAGGGGAAAACTACAATGAGCAGTTCTTC
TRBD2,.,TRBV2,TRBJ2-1,CASSEARAGGRPNNEQFF,TGTGCCAGCAGTGAAGCGCGGGCGGGCGGGAGGCCCAACAATGAGCAGTTCTTC
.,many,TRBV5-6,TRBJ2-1,CASSLASVQGQQFF,TGTGCCAGCAGCTTGGCCTCGGTGCAGGGACAGCAGTTCTTC
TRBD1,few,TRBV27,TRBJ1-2,CASSRQGSDYGYTF,TGTGCCAGCAGTCGACAGGGATCGGACTATGGCTACACCTTC
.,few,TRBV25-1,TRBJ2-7,CASSGSTDSYEQYF,TGTGCCAGCAGTGGATCGACAGATTCCTACGAGCAGTACTTC
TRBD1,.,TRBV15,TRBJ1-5,CATSRETGALQPQHF,TGTGCCACCAGCAGAGAGACAGGGGCCTTGCAGCCCCAGCATTTT
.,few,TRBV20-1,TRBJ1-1,CSAVDSPNTEAFF,TGCAGTGCGGTGGACAGTCCGAACACTGAAGCTTTCTTT
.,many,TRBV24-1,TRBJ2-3,CATSDFNRASTDTQYF,TGTGCCACCAGTGATTTTAACAGGGCTAGCACAGATACGCAGTATTTT
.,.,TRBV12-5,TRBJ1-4,CASGLRLNEKLFF,TGTGCTAGTGGTTTGCGTTTAAATGAAAAACTGTTTTTT
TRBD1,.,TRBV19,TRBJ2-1,CASGNDRGSYNEQFF,TGTGCCAGTGGAAATGACAGGGGATCCTACAATGAGCAGTTCTTC
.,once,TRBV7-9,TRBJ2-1,CASSPWDNEQFF,TGTGCCAGCAGCCCTTGGGACAATGAGCAGTTCTTC
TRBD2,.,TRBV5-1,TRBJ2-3,CASSLRLAGEGLTDTQYF,TGCGCCAGCAGCTTGAGATTAGCGGGAGAGGGCTTGACAGATACGCAGTATTTT
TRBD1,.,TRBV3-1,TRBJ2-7,CASSLGTVSSYEQYF,TGTGCCAGCAGCCTAGGGACAGTGAGCTCCTACGAGCAGTACTTC
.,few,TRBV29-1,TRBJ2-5,CSVAESGHQETQYF,TGCAGCGTTGCTGAGTCGGGTCACCAAGAGACCCAGTACTTC
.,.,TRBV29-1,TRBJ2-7,CSLGTGRSYEQYF,TGCAGCTTAGGGACGGGAAGGTCCTACGAGCAGTACTTC
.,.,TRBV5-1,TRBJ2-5,CASSLVVSGKETQYF,TGCGCCAGCAGCTTGGTCGTTAGCGGCAAAGAGACCCAGTACTTC
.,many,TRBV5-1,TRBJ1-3,CASSLGPGNTIYF,TGCGCCAGCAGCTTGGGCCCCGGAAACACCATATATTTT
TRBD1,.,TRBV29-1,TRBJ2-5,CSVGPTGGETQYF,TGCAGCGTTGGGCCTACAGGGGGAGAGACCCAGTACTTC
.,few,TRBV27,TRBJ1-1,CASSFWGSVNTEAFF,TGTGCCAGCAGTTTTTGGGGGAGCGTGAACACTGAAGCTTTCTTT
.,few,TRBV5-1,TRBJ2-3,CASSFQELGADTQYF,TGCGCCAGCAGCTTTCAGGAATTAGGGGCAGATACGCAGTATTTT
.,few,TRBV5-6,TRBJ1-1,CASSASGGVTGTEAFF,TGTGCCAGCAGCGCCAGCGGTGGGGTCACCGGGACTGAAGCTTTCTTT
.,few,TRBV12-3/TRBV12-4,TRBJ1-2,CASSSWTGNYGYTF,TGTGCCAGCAGTTCCTGGACGGGAAACTATGGCTACACCTTC
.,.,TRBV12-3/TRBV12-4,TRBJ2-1,CASSLWGVKHNEQFF,TGTGCCAGCAGTTTATGGGGAGTGAAACACAATGAGCAGTTCTTC
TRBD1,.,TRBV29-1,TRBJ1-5,CSFESDRVYQPQHF,TGCAGCTTTGAATCTGACAGGGTCTATCAGCCCCAGCATTTT
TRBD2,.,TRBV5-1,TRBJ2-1,CASSPQTSGNNEQFF,TGCGCCAGCAGCCCTCAGACTAGCGGAAACAATGAGCAGTTCTTC
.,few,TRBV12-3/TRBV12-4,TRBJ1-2,CASRFSINYGYTF,TGTGCCAGCAGGTTCAGCATTAACTATGGCTACACCTTC
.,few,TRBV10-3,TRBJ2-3,CAISGLDTDTQYF,TGTGCCATCAGTGGTCTTGACACAGATACGCAGTATTTT
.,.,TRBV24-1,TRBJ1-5,CATSEGQHGSQHF,TGTGCCACCAGTGAGGGGCAGCATGGGTCCCAGCATTTT
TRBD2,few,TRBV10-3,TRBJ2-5,CASSESVQAGLLQETQYF,TGTGCCAGCAGTGAGTCGGTCCAAGCGGGACTCCTCCAAGAGACCCAGTACTTC
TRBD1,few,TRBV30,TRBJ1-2,CAWSQGDYGYTF,TGTGCCTGGAGCCAGGGGGACTATGGCTACACCTTC
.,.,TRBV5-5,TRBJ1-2,CASSSAQGGYTF,TGTGCCAGCAGCTCTGCCCAGGGAGGCTACACCTTC
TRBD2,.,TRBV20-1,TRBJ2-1,CSAVIAGVRANEQFF,TGCAGTGCCGTGATAGCGGGAGTGAGGGCCAATGAGCAGTTCTTC
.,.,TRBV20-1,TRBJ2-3,CSARALLGLRWDTQYF,TGCAGTGCTAGAGCGTTACTAGGTTTAAGGTGGGATACGCAGTATTTT
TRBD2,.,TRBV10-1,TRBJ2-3,CARTTSGSLTDTQYF,TGCGCCAGAACGACTAGCGGGAGTCTCACAGATACGCAGTATTTT
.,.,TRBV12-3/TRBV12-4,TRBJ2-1,CASSFPGFNEQFF,TGTGCCAGCAGTTTCCCGGGATTCAATGAGCAGTTCTTC
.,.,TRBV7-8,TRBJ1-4,CASSLTPYWDEKLFF,TGTGCCAGCAGCCTGACCCCATACTGGGATGAAAAACTGTTTTTT
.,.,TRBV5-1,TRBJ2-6,CASSLANTNSGANVLTF,TGCGCCAGCAGCTTGGCTAACACCAACTCTGGGGCCAACGTCCTGACTTTC
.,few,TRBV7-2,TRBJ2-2,CASSLVSREHTGELFF,TGTGCCAGCAGCTTAGTTTCCCGGGAGCACACCGGGGAGCTGTTTTTT
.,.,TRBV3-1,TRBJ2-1,CASSHGTTNYNEQFF,TGTGCCAGCAGCCACGGGACAACTAATTACAATGAGCAGTTCTTC
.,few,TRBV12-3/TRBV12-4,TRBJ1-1,CASRYRTANTEAFF,TGTGCCAGCAGATATCGGACCGCTAACACTGAAGCTTTCTTT
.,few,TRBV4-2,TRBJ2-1,CASSQDLITGQFF,TGTGCCAGCAGCCAAGATCTCATCACCGGGCAGTTCTTC
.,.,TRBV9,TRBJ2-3,CASNQGGTPGTQYF,TGTGCCAGCAATCAGGGGGGGACTCCCGGTACGCAGTATTTT
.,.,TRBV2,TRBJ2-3,CASRRQSTDTQYF,TGTGCCAGCAGGCGACAGTCCACAGATACGCAGTATTTT
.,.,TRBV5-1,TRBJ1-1,CASSFPGTEAFF,TGCGCCAGCAGCTTCCCAGGTACTGAAGCTTTCTTT
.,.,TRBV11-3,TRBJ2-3,CASSPVRASDTQYF,TGTGCCAGCAGCCCCGTCAGGGCGTCAGATACGCAGTATTTT
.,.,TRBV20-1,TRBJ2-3,CSASALRSSTDTQYF,TGCAGTGCTAGTGCCTTGAGGTCTAGCACAGATACGCAGTATTTT
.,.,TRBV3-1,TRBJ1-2,CASSQVNYGYTF,TGTGCCAGCAGCCAAGTGAACTATGGCTACACCTTC
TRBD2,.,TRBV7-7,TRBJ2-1,CASSLTAGGRAQFF,TGTGCCAGCAGCTTAACTGCCGGGGGGAGGGCCCAGTTCTTC
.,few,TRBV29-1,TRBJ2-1,CSVVSGVNEQFF,TGCAGCGTTGTTTCAGGGGTAAATGAGCAGTTCTTC
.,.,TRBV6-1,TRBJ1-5,CASSGEGAYSNQPQHF,TGTGCCAGCAGTGGCGAAGGGGCCTATAGCAATCAGCCCCAGCATTTT
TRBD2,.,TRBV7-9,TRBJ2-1,CASTLASGGNEQFF,TGTGCCAGCACCTTGGCTAGCGGGGGTAATGAGCAGTTCTTC
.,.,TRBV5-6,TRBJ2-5,CASGGNVETQYF,TGTGCCAGCGGGGGGAATGTCGAGACCCAGTACTTC
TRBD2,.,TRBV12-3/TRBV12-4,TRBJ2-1,CASSPRGGPFSDEQFF,TGTGCCAGCAGTCCCCGGGGAGGGCCGTTCTCTGATGAGCAGTTCTTC
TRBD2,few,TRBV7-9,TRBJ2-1,CASSFGIAGGLDEQFF,TGTGCCAGCAGCTTTGGGATAGCGGGAGGGTTAGATGAGCAGTTCTTC